The 21 T cell receptor beta chains below were found in one sample sequenced in a study of blood T cell repertoires in COVID-19. TCRdb's table, derived via immunoSEQ multiplex PCR, lists solely in-frame clones and lacks some. The sample lists approximately 210,000 clones, roughly 84% seen once, with around 21% in the top ten. Sequencing input: peripheral blood. These receptor sequences come from a human donor in a cohort sampled during active COVID-19.

The rearrangement joins TRBV6-2 or TRBV6-3 to TRBJ2-5, with D perhaps matching TRBD2 (6 bases). The V end was cut by 2 bases, the J end by 5 bases, with 12 bases between. The CDR3 is 14 amino acids. Germline loops: CDR1 MNHEY, CDR2 SVGEGT. CDR3 bases: TGTGCCAGCAGTTACGGGGGGACGGGGGAGACCCAGTACTTC. Translated, it gives CASSYGGTGETQYF.

The chain has TRBV5-1 and TRBJ2-5; TRBD2 might be the D (5 bases). V lost 4 bases to trimming and J lost 0 bases, with 13 bases between them. The germline V gene encodes CDR1 SGHRS and CDR2 YFSETQ. There are 15 residues in the CDR3. The DNA for the CDR3 is TGCGCCAGCAGCACCGGCGGACTCGACCAAGAGACCCAGTACTTC. Amino acids: CASSTGGLDQETQYF. Filled out from reference TRBV5-1 and TRBJ2-5, the complete variable domain reads KAGVTQTPRYLIKTRGQQVTLSCSPISGHRSVSWYQQTPGQGLQFLFEYFSETQRNKGNFPGRFSGRQFSNSRSEMNVSTLELGDSALYLCASSTGGLDQETQYFGPGTRLLVL.

The V gene is TRBV5-1, the J gene TRBJ1-1; D perhaps matches TRBD1 (6 bases). Trimming removed 1 base from V and 1 base from J, with 14 bases in between. The CDR3 totals 16 residues. Germline lookup yields CDR1 SGHRS and CDR2 YFSETQ. DNA for the CDR3: TGCGCCAGCAGCTTGCTCCCCAGGGGACAGAACACTGAAGCTTTCTTT. Its translation: CASSLLPRGQNTEAFF.

The CDR3 sequence: CASSVGGGDTIYF. The CDR3 nucleotides are TGTGCCAGCAGCGTGGGAGGCGGTGACACCATATATTTT. The rearrangement joins TRBV9 to TRBJ1-3; D remains ambiguous. This CDR3 spans 13 amino acids. The germline V gene has CDR1 SGDLS and CDR2 YYNGEE. The V gene lost 2 bases and the J gene lost 8 bases, with 11 bases spanning the gap.

This clone was detected once. The chain employs TRBV6-5 and TRBJ2-2, with 9 positions matching TRBD1. The CDR3 sequence is 15 residues long. V lost 1 base to trimming and J lost 6 bases; unmatched junction nucleotides: 3. Germline assignment: CDR1 MNHEY and CDR2 SVGAGI. The CDR3 DNA is TGTGCCAGCAGTTACTGGGGACAGGGCTCCGGGGAGCTGTTTTTT. Amino acid sequence: CASSYWGQGSGELFF.

This clone was seen only a few times. J is TRBJ2-3 and V is TRBV20-1; 11 positions agree with TRBD2. The CDR3 loop spans 15 amino acids. Germline V gives CDR1 DFQATT, CDR2 SNEGSKA (reference sequence). The junction had 3 bases not matched to a gene; V was cut back by 3 bases and J by 1 base. CDR3 amino acids: CSASPLAGGTDTQYF. DNA of the CDR3: TGCAGTGCTAGTCCACTAGCGGGAGGCACAGATACGCAGTATTTT.

CDR3 in DNA: TGTGCCAGCAGCACGTCGATACATAATTACCACGAGCAGTACGTC. This translates into CASSTSIHNYHEQYV. V and J are TRBV21-1 and TRBJ2-7; whether TRBD1, the table's D call, matches the DNA was not checked. TRBV21-1 is a pseudogene segment. The CDR3 runs 15 residues.

This sequence joins TRBV27 and TRBJ2-7, with 8 bases matching TRBD1. The germline gives CDR1 MNHEY, CDR2 SMNVEV (reference sequence). There are 14 residues in the CDR3. The J segment lost 0 bases and the V segment lost 7 bases, leaving 5 bases of the junction unmatched. The CDR3 loop is CASKQDRVSYEQYF. The DNA of the CDR3 is TGTGCCAGCAAACAGGACAGGGTCTCCTACGAGCAGTACTTC.

The CDR3 here is CASSPTRLLAGGREQYF. The DNA of the CDR3 is TGTGCCAGCAGCCCCACCCGTCTACTAGCGGGGGGAAGGGAGCAGTACTTC. The chain is built from TRBV7-8 and TRBJ2-7; 12 nucleotides agree with TRBD2. This CDR3 is built from 17 residues. Germline loops: CDR1 SGHVS, CDR2 FQNEAQ. V was clipped by 5 bases and J by 7 bases; unmatched bases: 15.

This chain connects TRBV19 to TRBJ1-3, with TRBD1 as a possible D gene (5 bases). The CDR3 sequence is 20 residues long. Trimming left V 1 base short and J 0 bases short, with 22 bases between. Germline V gene data show CDR1 as LNHDA and CDR2 as SQIVND (reference sequence). The CDR3 is CASSIGDFWGAEFSGNTIYF. The CDR3 DNA sequence: TGTGCCAGTAGTATAGGCGATTTTTGGGGCGCCGAATTCTCTGGAAACACCATATATTTT.

The chain combines TRBV6-5 with TRBJ1-5; D might be TRBD1 (5 bases). V lost 6 bases and J 6 bases, leaving 18 bases between the germline ends. The CDR3 is 15 residues long. Germline-derived CDR1 and CDR2 are MNHEY and SVGAGI. The CDR3 protein is CASRTTGVPLQPQHF. CDR3 in DNA: TGTGCCAGCAGAACTACAGGAGTACCCCTTCAGCCCCAGCATTTT.

This clone was seen just once. V usage is TRBV5-1 and J usage is TRBJ2-5; 7 bases agree with TRBD2. From germline, CDR1 is SGHRS and CDR2 YFSETQ. V was pared by 0 bases and J by 1 base, with 3 bases of the junction left unmatched. CDR3 length equals 15 residues. CDR3 DNA sequence: TGCGCCAGCAGCTTGGGGCCTAGCGGCCAAGAGACCCAGTACTTC. It translates to CASSLGPSGQETQYF.

J is TRBJ1-5 and V is TRBV7-9; 10 bases are a match to TRBD1. This CDR3 comprises 15 residues. Germline-derived CDR1 and CDR2 are SEHNR and FQNEAQ (reference sequence). With V trimmed by 1 base and J by 5 bases, 2 bases remained unmatched. CDR3 DNA sequence: TGTGCCAGCAGCTTAGGCGGGACAGGGGATCAGCCCCAGCATTTT. Protein sequence: CASSLGGTGDQPQHF.

This clone showed up just a few times. The chain recombines TRBV4-2 with TRBJ1-1; 7 nucleotides match TRBD1. V lost 1 base to trimming and J lost 0 bases; unmatched junction nucleotides: 2. Germline lookup yields CDR1 LGHNA and CDR2 YNFKEQ. This CDR3 has 15 residues. The CDR3 DNA sequence: TGTGCCAGCAGCCAAGGACAGGGATTGAACACTGAAGCTTTCTTT. This sequence encodes CASSQGQGLNTEAFF.

As DNA, the CDR3 is TGTGCCAGCGGAGCGGTAGGCAGGGATACGCAGTATTTT. It codes for CASGAVGRDTQYF. The V gene is TRBV6-5, the J gene TRBJ2-3, with a weak D call TRBD2 (5 bases). Germline lookup yields CDR1 MNHEY and CDR2 SVGAGI. The CDR3 is 13 residues long. The V end lost 8 bases, the J end lost 6 bases, and 15 bases lay between the germline ends.

As DNA, the CDR3 is TGTGCCAGCAGCAGGGCAGGGGGCGAGCAGTACTTC. Protein product: CASSRAGGEQYF. The genes are TRBV3-1 (or the pseudogene TRBV3-2) and TRBJ2-7, with TRBD1 matching over 7 bases. The germline CDR1 and CDR2 sequences are LGHDT and YNNKEL (reference sequence). The CDR3 loop spans 12 amino acids. V was pared by 5 bases and J by 6 bases, with 4 bases of the junction left unmatched.

CDR3 bases: TGTGCCAGCAGTTCGAGGCGGGGCTACGAGCAGTACGTC. Its protein is CASSSRRGYEQYV. The chain uses TRBV5-6 and TRBJ2-7, with D possibly matching TRBD2 (6 bases). CDR1 is SGHDT and CDR2 is YYEEEE in the germline V gene. V was shortened by 5 bases and J by 3 bases, with 12 bases between the two germline ends. The CDR3 extends over 13 amino acids.

This chain joins TRBV5-8 and TRBJ2-1, with TRBD1 as a possible D gene (6 bases). V lost 9 bases to trimming and J lost 3 bases, with 10 bases between them. In germline, CDR1 is SGHTS, CDR2 YDEGEE. The CDR3 runs to 12 residues. CDR3 amino acids: CAKTGYYNEQFF. The CDR3 bases are TGTGCCAAGACAGGCTACTACAATGAGCAGTTCTTC.

This chain's CDR3 is CASSLFAGDLDTQYF. For the CDR3, the DNA is TGCGCCAGCAGCTTGTTTGCGGGAGATCTAGATACGCAGTATTTT. The V gene is TRBV5-1, the J gene TRBJ2-3, with 7 bases aligning to TRBD2. This CDR3 is built from 15 residues. CDR1 and CDR2 from the germline V gene are SGHRS and YFSETQ. V shed 1 base, J shed 5 bases, and the junction held 7 bases outside the gene matches.

The chain combines TRBV5-6 with TRBJ1-2; D may be TRBD1 (5 bases). Germline values: CDR1 SGHDT, CDR2 YYEEEE. Trimming pared 4 bases from V and 2 bases from J, leaving 12 bases between. The CDR3 sequence is 14 residues long. The CDR3 here is CASSVAGENYGYTF. Here the CDR3 DNA reads TGTGCCAGCAGCGTGGCGGGGGAGAACTATGGCTACACCTTC.

This CDR3 reads CASSLINNEQFF. The CDR3 region has the DNA TGTGCCAGCAGCTTGATCAACAATGAGCAGTTCTTC. The rearrangement joins TRBV5-6 to TRBJ2-1; D not certain. The CDR3 runs 12 residues. Germline CDR1 reads SGHDT; CDR2 reads YYEEEE. V dropped 1 base and J dropped 5 bases, with 4 bases sitting between them.